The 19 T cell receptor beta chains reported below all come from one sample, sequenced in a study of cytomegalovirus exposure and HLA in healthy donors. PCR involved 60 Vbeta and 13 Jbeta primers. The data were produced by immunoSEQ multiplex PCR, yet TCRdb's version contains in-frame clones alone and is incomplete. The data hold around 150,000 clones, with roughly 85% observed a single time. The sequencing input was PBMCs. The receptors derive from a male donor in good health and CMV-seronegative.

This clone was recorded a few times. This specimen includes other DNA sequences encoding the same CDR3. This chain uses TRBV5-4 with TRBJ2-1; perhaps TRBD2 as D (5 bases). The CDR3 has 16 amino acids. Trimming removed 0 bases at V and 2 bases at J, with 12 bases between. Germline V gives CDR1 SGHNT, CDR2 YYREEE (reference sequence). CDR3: CASSLDGLETYNEQFF. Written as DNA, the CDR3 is TGTGCCAGCAGCTTGGACGGACTGGAAACCTACAATGAGCAGTTCTTC.

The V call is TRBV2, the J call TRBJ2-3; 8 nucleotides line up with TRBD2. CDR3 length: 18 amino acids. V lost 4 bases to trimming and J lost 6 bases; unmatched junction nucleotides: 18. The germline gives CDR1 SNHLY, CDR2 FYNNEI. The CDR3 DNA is TGTGCCAGCAGTGGGGAGGATTACCGGGGGGGCGATCTGGATACGCAGTATTTT. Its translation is CASSGEDYRGGDLDTQYF. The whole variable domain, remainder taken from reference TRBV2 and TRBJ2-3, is EPEVTQTPSHQVTQMGQEVILRCVPISNHLYFYWYRQILGQKVEFLVSFYNNEISEKSEIFDDQFSVERPDGSNFTLKIRSTKLEDSAMYFCASSGEDYRGGDLDTQYFGPGTRLTVL.

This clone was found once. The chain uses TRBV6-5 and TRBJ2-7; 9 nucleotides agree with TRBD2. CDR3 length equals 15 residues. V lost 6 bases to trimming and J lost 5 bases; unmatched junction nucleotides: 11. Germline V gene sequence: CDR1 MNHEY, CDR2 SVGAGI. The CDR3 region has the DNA TGTGCCAGCAGCCCGCTAACTAGCGGGCACCACGAGCAGTACTTC. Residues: CASSPLTSGHHEQYF.

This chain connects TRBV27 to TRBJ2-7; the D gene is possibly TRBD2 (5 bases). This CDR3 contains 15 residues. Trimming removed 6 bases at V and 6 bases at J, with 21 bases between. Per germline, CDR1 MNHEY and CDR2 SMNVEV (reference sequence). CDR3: CASRDRGMFVGEQYF. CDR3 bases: TGTGCCAGCAGGGACCGGGGAATGTTCGTAGGCGAGCAGTACTTC.

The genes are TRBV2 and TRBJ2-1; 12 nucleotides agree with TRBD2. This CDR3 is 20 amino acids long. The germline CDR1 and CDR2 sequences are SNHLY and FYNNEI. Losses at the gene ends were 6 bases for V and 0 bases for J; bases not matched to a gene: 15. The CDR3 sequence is CASRNPLTSGGTRSYNEQFF. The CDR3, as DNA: TGTGCCAGCAGAAACCCCCTTACTAGCGGGGGGACCCGCTCCTACAATGAGCAGTTCTTC.

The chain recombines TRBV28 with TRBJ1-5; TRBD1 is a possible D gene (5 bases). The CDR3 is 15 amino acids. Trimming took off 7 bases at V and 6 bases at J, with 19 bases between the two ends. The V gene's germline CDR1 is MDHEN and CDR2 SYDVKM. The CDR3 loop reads CASTPNGGVRQPQHF. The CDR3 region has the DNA TGTGCCAGCACCCCCAACGGGGGGGTTCGTCAGCCCCAGCATTTT.

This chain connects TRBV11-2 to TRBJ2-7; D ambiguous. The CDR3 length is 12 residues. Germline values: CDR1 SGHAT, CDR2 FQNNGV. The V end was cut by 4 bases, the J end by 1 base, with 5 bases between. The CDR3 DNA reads TGTGCCAGCAGCTCCTTTTCCTACGAGCAGTACTTC. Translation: CASSSFSYEQYF.

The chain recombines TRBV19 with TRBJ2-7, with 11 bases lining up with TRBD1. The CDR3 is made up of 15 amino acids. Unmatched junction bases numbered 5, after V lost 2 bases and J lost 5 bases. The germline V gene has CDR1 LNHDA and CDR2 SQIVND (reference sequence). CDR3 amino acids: CASSIQDRGRDEQYF. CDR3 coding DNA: TGTGCCAGTAGTATACAGGACAGGGGGCGAGACGAGCAGTACTTC. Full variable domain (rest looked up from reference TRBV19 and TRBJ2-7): DGGITQSPKYLFRKEGQNVTLSCEQNLNHDAMYWYRQDPGQGLRLIYYSQIVNDFQKGDIAEGYSVSREKKESFPLTVTSAQKNPTAFYLCASSIQDRGRDEQYFGPGTRLTVT.

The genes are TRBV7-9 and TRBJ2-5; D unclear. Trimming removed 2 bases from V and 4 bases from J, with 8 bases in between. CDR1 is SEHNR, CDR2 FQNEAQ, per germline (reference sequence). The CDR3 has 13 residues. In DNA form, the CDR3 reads TGTGCCAGCAGCTTATCGGTTGGAGAGACCCAGTACTTC. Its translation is CASSLSVGETQYF.

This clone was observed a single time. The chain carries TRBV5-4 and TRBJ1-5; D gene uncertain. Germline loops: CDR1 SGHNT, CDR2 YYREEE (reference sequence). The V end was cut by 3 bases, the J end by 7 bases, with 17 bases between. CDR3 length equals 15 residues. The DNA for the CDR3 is TGTGCCAGCAGCTCGCGGGTTAGAGGAGGGCAGCCCCAGCATTTT. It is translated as CASSSRVRGGQPQHF.

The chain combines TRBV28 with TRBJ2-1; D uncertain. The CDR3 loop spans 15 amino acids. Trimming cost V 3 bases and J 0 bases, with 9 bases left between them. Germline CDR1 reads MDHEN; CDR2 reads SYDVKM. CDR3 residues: CASSFRLSSYNEQFF. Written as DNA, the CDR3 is TGTGCCAGCAGTTTCCGACTCAGCTCCTACAATGAGCAGTTCTTC. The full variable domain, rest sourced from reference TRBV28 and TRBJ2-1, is DVKVTQSSRYLVKRTGEKVFLECVQDMDHENMFWYRQDPGLGLRLIYFSYDVKMKEKGDIPEGYSVSREKKERFSLILESASTNQTSMYLCASSFRLSSYNEQFFGPGTRLTVL.

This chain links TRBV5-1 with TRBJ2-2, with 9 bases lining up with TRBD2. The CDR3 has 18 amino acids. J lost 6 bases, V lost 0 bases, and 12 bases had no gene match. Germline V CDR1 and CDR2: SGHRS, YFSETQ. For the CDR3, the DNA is TGCGCCAGCAGCTTGGAAGTTACCGGGACTAGCCCGGCCGGGGAGCTGTTTTTT. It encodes CASSLEVTGTSPAGELFF.

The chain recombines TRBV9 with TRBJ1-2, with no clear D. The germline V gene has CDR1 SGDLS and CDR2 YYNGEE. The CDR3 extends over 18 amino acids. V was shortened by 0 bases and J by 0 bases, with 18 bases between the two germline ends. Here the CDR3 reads CASSVGPDRRGANYGYTF. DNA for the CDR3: TGTGCCAGCAGCGTAGGTCCTGATCGCCGAGGCGCTAACTATGGCTACACCTTC.

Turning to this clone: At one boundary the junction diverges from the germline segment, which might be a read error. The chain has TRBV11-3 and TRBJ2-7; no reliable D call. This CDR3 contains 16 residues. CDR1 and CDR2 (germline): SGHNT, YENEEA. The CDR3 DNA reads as TGTGCCAGCAGCTTAGATCGGGTGGAGTCCCACTACGGGCAGTACTTC. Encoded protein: CASSLDRVESHYGQYF.

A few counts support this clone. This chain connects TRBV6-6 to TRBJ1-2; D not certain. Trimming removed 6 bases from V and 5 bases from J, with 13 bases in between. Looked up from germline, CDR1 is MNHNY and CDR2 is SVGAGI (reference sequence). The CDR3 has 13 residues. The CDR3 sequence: CASRTDGEYGYTF. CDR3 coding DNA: TGTGCCAGCAGAACGGACGGGGAATATGGCTACACCTTC.

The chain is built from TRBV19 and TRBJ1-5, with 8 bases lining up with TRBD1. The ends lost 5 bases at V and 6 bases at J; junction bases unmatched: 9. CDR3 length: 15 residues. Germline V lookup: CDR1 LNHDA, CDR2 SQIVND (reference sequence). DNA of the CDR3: TGTGCCAGTAGTCGCGGACAGGGTGGTATTCAGCCCCAGCATTTT. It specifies CASSRGQGGIQPQHF.

The CDR3 DNA sequence: TGTGCCAGCAGTCGCCGGGCCCAAGGGTCGGGGGGCTACACCTTC. It yields the protein CASSRRAQGSGGYTF. The chain combines TRBV27 with TRBJ1-2; no clear D gene. V lost 5 bases, J lost 8 bases, and 21 bases lay in between. This CDR3 is 15 amino acids long. CDR1 and CDR2 from the germline V gene are MNHEY and SMNVEV (reference sequence).

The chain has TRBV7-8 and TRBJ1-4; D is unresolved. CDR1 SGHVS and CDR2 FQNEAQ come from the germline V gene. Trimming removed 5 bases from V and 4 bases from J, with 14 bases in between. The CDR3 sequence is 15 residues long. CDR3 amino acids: CASSAYQDYNEKLFF. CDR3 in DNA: TGTGCCAGCAGCGCCTACCAAGATTATAATGAAAAACTGTTTTTT.

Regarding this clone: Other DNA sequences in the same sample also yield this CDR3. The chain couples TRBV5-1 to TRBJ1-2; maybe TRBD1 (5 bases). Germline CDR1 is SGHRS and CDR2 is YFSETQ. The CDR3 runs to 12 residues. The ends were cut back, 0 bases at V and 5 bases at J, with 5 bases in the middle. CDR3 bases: TGCGCCAGCAGCTTGGCAGGGTATGGCTACACCTTC. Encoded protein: CASSLAGYGYTF.